This section outlines one TCR beta chain sequence together with its context. CDR1 and CDR2 from the germline V gene are MNHEY and SVGAGI. This CDR3 comprises 13 residues. V gave up 6 bases and J gave up 4 bases, with 13 bases separating them. Recovered status applied to Cohort 3 donors who had two consecutive negative PCRs. It also applied to those with clearance or with symptom resolution. The source of the sample is a study of blood T cell repertoires in COVID-19. As for the study in general: T cells, B-cell-depleted T cells, or PBMCs supplied cDNA or gDNA.

Repertoires were generated with immunoSEQ multiplex PCR, while TCRdb's copy carries only in-frame clones and drops some. The sample includes a few hundred thousand clones, about four fifths seen only once; the top ten take about 3.4%. Sequencing was performed on PBMCs or T cells enriched from blood (not recorded which). The chain combines TRBV6-5 with TRBJ2-7, with D possibly TRBD2 on 6 matching bases. This clonotype originated in a man aged 50-59 years who had recovered from COVID-19. The CDR3 DNA reads TGTGCCAGCAGACCTTACGGGGGTTACGAGCAGTACTTC. Translated: CASRPYGGYEQYF.